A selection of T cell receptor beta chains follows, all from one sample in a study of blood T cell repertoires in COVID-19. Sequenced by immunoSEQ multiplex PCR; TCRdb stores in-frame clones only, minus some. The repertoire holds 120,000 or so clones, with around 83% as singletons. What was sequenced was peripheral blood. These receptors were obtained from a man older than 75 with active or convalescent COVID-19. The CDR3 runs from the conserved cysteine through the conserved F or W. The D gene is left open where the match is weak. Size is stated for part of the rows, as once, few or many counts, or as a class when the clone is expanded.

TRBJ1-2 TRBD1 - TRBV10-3 CAITGTDYDYTF TGTGCCATCACTGGGACAGACTATGACTACACCTTC
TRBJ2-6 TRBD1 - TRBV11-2 CASSLTGGNSGANVLTF TGTGCCAGCAGCCTTACAGGGGGAAACTCTGGGGCCAACGTCCTGACTTTC
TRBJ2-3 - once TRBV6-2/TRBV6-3 CASSPAGTRTDTQYF TGTGCCAGCAGCCCGGCGGGGACCCGCACAGATACGCAGTATTTT
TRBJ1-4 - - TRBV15 CATSSGTTREKLFF TGTGCCACCAGCAGCGGGACAACACGGGAAAAACTGTTTTTT
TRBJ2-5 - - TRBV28 CATLGGNQETQYF TGTGCCACCCTTGGGGGGAACCAAGAGACCCAGTACTTC
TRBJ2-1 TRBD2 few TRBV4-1 CASRDFVFTSGQFF TGCGCCAGCCGAGACTTCGTTTTTACTAGCGGGCAGTTCTTC
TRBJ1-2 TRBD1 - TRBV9 CASTPVGTGYGYTF TGTGCCAGCACCCCAGTCGGGACAGGCTATGGCTACACCTTC
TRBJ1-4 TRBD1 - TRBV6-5 CASSRPGQRQEKLFF TGTGCCAGCAGTAGACCGGGACAGCGGCAGGAAAAACTGTTTTTT
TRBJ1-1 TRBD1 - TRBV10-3 CAISDLWTGERRTEAFF TGTGCCATCAGTGACTTATGGACAGGGGAGCGAAGAACTGAAGCTTTCTTT
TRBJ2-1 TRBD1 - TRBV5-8 CASSAGTDYNEQFF TGTGCCAGCAGCGCCGGGACAGATTACAATGAGCAGTTCTTC
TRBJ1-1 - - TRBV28 CASSPRGGGNTEAFF TGTGCCAGCAGTCCGCGTGGTGGAGGGAACACTGAAGCTTTCTTT
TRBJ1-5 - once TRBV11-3 CASSSFIVSNQPQHF TGTGCCAGCAGCTCCTTCATAGTAAGCAATCAGCCCCAGCATTTT
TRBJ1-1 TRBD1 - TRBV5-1 CASSLGGTGVNTEAFF TGCGCCAGCAGCTTGGGAGGTACAGGGGTGAACACTGAAGCTTTCTTT
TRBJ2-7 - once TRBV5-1 CASSSDSDYEQYF TGCGCCAGCAGCTCCGACAGTGACTACGAGCAGTACTTC
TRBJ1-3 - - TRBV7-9 CASSLEQSSGNTIYF TGTGCCAGCAGCTTAGAACAGTCCTCTGGAAACACCATATATTTT
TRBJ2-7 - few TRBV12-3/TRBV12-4 CASRKQGGHEQYF TGTGCCAGCAGAAAACAGGGTGGGCACGAGCAGTACTTC
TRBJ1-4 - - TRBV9 CASSVLGVENEKLFF TGTGCCAGCAGCGTACTCGGGGTTGAGAATGAAAAACTGTTTTTT
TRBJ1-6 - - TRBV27 CASSPSTNSPLHF TGTGCCAGCAGTCCCTCGACAAATTCACCCCTCCACTTT
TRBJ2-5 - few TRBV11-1 CASSLTQSGTQYF TGTGCCAGCAGCTTGACGCAATCGGGGACCCAGTACTTC
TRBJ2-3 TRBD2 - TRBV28 CASSPIILRGVSTDTQYF TGTGCCAGCAGTCCCATTATCCTCCGGGGGGTAAGCACAGATACGCAGTATTTT
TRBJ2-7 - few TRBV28 CASGVRGYEQYF TGTGCCAGCGGAGTAAGGGGTTACGAGCAGTACTTC